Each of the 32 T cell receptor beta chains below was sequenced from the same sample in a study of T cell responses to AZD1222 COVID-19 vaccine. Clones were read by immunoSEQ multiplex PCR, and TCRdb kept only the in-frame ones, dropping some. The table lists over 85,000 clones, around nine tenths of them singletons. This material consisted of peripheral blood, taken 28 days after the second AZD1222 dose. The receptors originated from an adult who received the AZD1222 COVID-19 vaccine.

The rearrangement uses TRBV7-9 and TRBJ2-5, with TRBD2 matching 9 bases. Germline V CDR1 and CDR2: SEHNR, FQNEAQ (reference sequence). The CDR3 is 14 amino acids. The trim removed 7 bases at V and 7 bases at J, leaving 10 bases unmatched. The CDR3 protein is CASNLQGGGATQYF. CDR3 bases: TGTGCCAGCAACTTGCAAGGCGGGGGGGCGACCCAGTACTTC.

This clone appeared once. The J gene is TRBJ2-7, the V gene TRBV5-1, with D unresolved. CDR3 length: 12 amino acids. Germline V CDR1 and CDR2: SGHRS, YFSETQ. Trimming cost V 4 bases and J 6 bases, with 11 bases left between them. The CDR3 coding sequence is TGCGCCAGCAGCCCCGACCCCCTCGAGCAGTACTTC. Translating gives CASSPDPLEQYF.

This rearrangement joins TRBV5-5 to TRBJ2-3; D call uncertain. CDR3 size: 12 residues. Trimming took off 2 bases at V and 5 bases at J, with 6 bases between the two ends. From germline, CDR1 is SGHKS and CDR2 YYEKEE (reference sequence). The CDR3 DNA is TGTGCCAGCAGCTTTTGGGAAGATACGCAGTATTTT. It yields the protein CASSFWEDTQYF.

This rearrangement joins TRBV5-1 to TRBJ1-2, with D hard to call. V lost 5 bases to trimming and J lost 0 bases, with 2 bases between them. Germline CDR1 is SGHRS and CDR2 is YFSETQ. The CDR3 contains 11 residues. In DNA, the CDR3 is TGCGCCAGCAGTTCTAACTATGGCTACACCTTC. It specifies CASSSNYGYTF.

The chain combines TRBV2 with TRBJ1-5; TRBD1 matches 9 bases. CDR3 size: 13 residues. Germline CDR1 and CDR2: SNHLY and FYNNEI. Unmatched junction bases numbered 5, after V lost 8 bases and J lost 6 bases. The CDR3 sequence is CASGTGLGQPQHF. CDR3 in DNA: TGTGCCAGCGGGACAGGGTTGGGTCAGCCCCAGCATTTT.

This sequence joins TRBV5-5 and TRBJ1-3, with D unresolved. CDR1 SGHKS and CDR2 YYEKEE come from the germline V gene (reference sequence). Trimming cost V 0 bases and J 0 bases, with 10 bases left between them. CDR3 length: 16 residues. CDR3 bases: TGTGCCAGCAGCTTGGAAGTCGGCCCCTCTGGAAACACCATATATTTT. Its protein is CASSLEVGPSGNTIYF.

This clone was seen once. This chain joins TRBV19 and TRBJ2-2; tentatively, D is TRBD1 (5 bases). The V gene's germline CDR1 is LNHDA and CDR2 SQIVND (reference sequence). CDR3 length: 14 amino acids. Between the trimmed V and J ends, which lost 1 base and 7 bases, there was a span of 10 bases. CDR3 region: CASSIGAGLGELFF. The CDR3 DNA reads TGTGCCAGTAGTATAGGGGCAGGGCTCGGGGAGCTGTTTTTT.

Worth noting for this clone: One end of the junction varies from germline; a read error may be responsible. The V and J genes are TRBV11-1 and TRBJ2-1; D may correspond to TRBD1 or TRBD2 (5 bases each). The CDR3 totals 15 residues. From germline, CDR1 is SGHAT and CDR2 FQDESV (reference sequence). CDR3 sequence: CASSLGETYYNEQFF. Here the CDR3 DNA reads TGTGCCAGCAGTTTAGGGGAGACTTATTACAATGAGCAGTTCTTC.

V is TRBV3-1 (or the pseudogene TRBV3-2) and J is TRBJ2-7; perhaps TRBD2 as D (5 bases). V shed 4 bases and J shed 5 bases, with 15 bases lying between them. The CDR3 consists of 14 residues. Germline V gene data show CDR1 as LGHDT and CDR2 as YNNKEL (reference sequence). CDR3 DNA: TGTGCCAGCAGCCCCAGAGGAGGTCGAAACGAGCAGTACTTC. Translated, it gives CASSPRGGRNEQYF.

The CDR3 loop is CASSFTDQETQYF. The CDR3 coding sequence is TGTGCCAGCAGTTTTACGGACCAAGAGACCCAGTACTTC. V and J are TRBV12-3 or TRBV12-4 and TRBJ2-5; D unclear. The CDR3 extends over 13 amino acids. The V end was cut by 3 bases, the J end by 0 bases, with 5 bases between.

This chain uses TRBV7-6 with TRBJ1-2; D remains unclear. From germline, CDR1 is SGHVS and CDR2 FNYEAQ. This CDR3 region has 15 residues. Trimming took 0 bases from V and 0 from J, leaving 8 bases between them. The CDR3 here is CASSLAGVSNYGYTF. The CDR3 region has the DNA TGTGCCAGCAGCTTAGCGGGCGTCTCTAACTATGGCTACACCTTC.

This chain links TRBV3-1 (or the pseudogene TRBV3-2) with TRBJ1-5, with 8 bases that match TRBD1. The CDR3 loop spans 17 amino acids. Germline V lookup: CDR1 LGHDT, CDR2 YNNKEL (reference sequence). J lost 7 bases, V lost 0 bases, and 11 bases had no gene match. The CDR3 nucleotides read TGTGCCAGCAGCCAAGATTTTTCAGGACAGGGTAAACAGCCCCAGCATTTT. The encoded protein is CASSQDFSGQGKQPQHF.

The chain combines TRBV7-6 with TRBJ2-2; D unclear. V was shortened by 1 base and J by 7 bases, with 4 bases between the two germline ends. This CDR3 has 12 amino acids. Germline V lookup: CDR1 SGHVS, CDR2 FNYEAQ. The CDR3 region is CASSLVYGELFF. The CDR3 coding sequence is TGTGCCAGCAGCTTAGTGTACGGGGAGCTGTTTTTT.

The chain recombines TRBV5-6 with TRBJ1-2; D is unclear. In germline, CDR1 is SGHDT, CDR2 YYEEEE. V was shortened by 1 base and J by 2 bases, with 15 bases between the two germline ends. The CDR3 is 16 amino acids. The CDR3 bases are TGTGCCAGCAGCTTGAAAGCCTTAGGCTACAACTATGGCTACACCTTC. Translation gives CASSLKALGYNYGYTF.

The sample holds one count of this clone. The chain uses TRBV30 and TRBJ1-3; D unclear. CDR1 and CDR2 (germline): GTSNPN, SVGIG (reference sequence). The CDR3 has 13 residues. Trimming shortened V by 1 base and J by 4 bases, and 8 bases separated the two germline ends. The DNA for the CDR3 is TGTGCCTGGAGTGGGGTCGGAGGAAACACCATATATTTT. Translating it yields CAWSGVGGNTIYF.

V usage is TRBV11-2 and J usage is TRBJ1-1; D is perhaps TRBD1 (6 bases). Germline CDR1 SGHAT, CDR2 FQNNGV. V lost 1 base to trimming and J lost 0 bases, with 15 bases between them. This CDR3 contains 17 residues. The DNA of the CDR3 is TGTGCCAGCAGCTTAGTTAACAGGGTTGGGATGAACACTGAAGCTTTCTTT. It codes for CASSLVNRVGMNTEAFF.

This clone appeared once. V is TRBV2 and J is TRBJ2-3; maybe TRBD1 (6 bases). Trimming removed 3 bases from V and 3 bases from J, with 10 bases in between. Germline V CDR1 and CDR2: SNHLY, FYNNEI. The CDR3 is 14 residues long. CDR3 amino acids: CASSDLQGTDTQYF. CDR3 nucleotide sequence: TGTGCCAGCAGTGATTTACAGGGAACAGATACGCAGTATTTT. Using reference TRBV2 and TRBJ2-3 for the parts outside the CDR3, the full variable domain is EPEVTQTPSHQVTQMGQEVILRCVPISNHLYFYWYRQILGQKVEFLVSFYNNEISEKSEIFDDQFSVERPDGSNFTLKIRSTKLEDSAMYFCASSDLQGTDTQYFGPGTRLTVL.

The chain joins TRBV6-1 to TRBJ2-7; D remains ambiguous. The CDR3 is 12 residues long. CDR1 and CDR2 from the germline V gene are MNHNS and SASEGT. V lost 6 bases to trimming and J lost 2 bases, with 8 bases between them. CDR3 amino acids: CASSPQAYEQYF. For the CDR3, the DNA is TGTGCCAGCAGCCCCCAGGCCTACGAGCAGTACTTC.

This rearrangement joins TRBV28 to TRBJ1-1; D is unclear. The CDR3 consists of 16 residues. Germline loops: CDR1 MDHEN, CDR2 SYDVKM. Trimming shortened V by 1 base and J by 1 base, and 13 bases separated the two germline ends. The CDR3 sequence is CASSLLQPTENTEAFF. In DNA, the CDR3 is TGTGCCAGCAGTTTATTACAACCGACTGAGAACACTGAAGCTTTCTTT.

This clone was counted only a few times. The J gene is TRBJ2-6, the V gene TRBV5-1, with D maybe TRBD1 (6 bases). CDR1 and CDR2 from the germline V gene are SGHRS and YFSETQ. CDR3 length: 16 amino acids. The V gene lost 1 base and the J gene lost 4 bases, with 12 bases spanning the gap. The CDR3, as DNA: TGCGCCAGCAGCTTGCAGGGGTCAGAGGGGGCCAACGTCCTGACTTTC. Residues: CASSLQGSEGANVLTF.

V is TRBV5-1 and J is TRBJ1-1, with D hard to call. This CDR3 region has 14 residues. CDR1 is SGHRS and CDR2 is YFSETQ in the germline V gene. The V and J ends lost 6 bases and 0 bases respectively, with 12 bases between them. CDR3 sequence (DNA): TGCGCCAGCAAGCCCGGCGGACTGAACACTGAAGCTTTCTTT. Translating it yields CASKPGGLNTEAFF.

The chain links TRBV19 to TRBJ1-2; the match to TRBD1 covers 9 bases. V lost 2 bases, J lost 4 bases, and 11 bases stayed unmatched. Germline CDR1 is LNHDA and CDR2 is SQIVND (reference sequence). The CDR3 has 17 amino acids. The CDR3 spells CASSITWTGALTYGYTF. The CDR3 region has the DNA TGTGCCAGTAGTATAACTTGGACAGGGGCGCTAACCTATGGCTACACCTTC. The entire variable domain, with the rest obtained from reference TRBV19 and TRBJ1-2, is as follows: DGGITQSPKYLFRKEGQNVTLSCEQNLNHDAMYWYRQDPGQGLRLIYYSQIVNDFQKGDIAEGYSVSREKKESFPLTVTSAQKNPTAFYLCASSITWTGALTYGYTFGSGTRLTVV.

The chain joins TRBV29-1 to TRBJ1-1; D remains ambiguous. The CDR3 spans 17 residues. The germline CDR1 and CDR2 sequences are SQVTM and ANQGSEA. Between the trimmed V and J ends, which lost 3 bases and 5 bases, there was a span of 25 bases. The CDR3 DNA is TGCAGCGTTGAGGACCGGGGTTTCAGTTTGGAGGGAACTGAAGCTTTCTTT. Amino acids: CSVEDRGFSLEGTEAFF. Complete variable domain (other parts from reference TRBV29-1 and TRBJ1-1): SAVISQKPSRDICQRGTSLTIQCQVDSQVTMMFWYRQQPGQSLTLIATANQGSEATYESGFVIDKFPISRPNLTFSTLTVSNMSPEDSSIYLCSVEDRGFSLEGTEAFFGQGTRLTVV.

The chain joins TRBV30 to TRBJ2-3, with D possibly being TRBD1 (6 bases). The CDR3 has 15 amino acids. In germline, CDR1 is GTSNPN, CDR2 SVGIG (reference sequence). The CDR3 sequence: CSGVPSVGSTDTQYF. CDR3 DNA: TGTTCAGGGGTTCCGTCCGTTGGAAGCACAGATACGCAGTATTTT.

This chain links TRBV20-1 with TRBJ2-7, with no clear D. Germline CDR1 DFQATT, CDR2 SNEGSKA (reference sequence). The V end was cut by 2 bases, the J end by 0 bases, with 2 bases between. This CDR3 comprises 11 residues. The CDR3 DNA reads TGCAGTGCTAGAACCTCCTACGAGCAGTACTTC. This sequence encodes CSARTSYEQYF.

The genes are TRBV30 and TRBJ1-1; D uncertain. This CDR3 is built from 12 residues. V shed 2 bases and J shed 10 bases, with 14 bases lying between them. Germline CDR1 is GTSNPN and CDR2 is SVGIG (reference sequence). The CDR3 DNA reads TGTGCCTGGAGTACAACTACAAGGAGAGCTTTCTTT. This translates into CAWSTTTRRAFF.

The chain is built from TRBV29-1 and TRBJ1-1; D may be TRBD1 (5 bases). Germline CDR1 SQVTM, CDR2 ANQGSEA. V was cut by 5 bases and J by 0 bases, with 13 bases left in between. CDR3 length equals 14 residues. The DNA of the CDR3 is TGCAGCGTTCGACTGGGGCAGTTGAACACTGAAGCTTTCTTT. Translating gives CSVRLGQLNTEAFF.

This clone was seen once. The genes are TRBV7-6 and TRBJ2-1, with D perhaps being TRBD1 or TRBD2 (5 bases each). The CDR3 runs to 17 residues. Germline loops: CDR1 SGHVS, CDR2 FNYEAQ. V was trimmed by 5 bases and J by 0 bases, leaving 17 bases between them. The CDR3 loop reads CASSPRGPSSSYNEQFF. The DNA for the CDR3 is TGTGCCAGCAGCCCGAGGGGACCGTCAAGCTCCTACAATGAGCAGTTCTTC.

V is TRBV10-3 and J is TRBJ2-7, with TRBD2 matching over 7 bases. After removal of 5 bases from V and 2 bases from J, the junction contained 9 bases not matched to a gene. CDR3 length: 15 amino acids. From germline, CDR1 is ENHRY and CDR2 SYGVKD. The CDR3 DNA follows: TGTGCCATCAGTATGGAGGGAGGGGTCCCCTACGAGCAGTACTTC. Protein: CAISMEGGVPYEQYF.

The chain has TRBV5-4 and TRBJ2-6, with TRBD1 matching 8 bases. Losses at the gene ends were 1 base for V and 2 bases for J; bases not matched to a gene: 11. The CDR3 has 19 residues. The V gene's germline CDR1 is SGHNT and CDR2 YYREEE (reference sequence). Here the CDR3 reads CASSLLEYQQGAGANVLTF. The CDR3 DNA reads TGTGCCAGCAGCTTGCTGGAGTACCAACAGGGGGCTGGGGCCAACGTCCTGACTTTC.

CDR3 amino acids: CASSYVDRENTIYF. The CDR3 region has the DNA TGTGCCAGCAGCTACGTTGACAGGGAGAACACCATATATTTT. V usage is TRBV9 and J usage is TRBJ1-3, with 7 bases matching TRBD1. The germline gives CDR1 SGDLS, CDR2 YYNGEE. The junction had 8 bases not matched to a gene; V was cut back by 4 bases and J by 7 bases. The CDR3 contains 14 residues.

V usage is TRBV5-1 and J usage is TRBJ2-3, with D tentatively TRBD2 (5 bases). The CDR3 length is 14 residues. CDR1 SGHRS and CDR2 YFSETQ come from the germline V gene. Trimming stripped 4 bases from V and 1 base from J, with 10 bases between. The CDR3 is CASSLNSGTDTQYF. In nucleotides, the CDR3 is TGCGCCAGCAGCCTTAATAGCGGCACAGATACGCAGTATTTT. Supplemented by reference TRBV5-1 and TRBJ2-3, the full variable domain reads KAGVTQTPRYLIKTRGQQVTLSCSPISGHRSVSWYQQTPGQGLQFLFEYFSETQRNKGNFPGRFSGRQFSNSRSEMNVSTLELGDSALYLCASSLNSGTDTQYFGPGTRLTVL.